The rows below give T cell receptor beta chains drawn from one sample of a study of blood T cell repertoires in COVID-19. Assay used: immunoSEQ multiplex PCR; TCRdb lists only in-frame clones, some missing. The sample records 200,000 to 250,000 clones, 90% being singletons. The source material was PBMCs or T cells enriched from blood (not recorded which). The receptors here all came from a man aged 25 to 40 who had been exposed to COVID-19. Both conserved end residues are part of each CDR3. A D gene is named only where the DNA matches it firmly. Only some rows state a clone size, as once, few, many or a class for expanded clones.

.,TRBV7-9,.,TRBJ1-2,CASSLVEQPNYGYTF,TGTGCCAGCAGCTTAGTTGAACAGCCAAACTATGGCTACACCTTC
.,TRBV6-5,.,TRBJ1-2,CALGVGGPRNYGYTF,TGTGCCCTGGGCGTCGGGGGGCCCCGTAACTATGGCTACACCTTC
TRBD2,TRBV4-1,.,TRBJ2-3,CASSQDTGGPGTDTQYF,TGCGCCAGCAGCCAAGATACGGGGGGGCCGGGCACAGATACGCAGTATTTT
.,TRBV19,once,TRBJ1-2,CASSRVERIEYGYTF,TGTGCCAGTAGTAGAGTAGAGCGGATTGAGTATGGCTACACCTTC
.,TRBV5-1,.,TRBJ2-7,CASSLSASSEVTEEYF,TGCGCCAGCAGCTTGTCAGCCTCTTCCGAGGTTACGGAAGAGTACTTC
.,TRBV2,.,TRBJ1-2,CASSLERGNNYGYTF,TGTGCCAGCAGCCTGGAGAGGGGGAACAACTATGGCTACACCTTC
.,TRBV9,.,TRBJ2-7,CASGQSGSPNEQYF,TGTGCCAGCGGACAAAGCGGGTCGCCAAACGAGCAGTACTTC
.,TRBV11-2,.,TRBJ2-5,CASSPGYPGETQYF,TGTGCCAGCAGCCCCGGGTATCCAGGGGAGACCCAGTACTTC
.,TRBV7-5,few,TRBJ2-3,CVRSSGGGPLGDTQYF,TGTGTCAGAAGCTCGGGGGGCGGGCCCTTAGGCGATACGCAGTATTTT
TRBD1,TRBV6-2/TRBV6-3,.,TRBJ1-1,CASSYDPTSGTGLRAFF,TGTGCCAGCAGTTACGATCCAACTTCCGGGACAGGGTTACGTGCTTTCTTT
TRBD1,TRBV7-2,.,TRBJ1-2,CASSMRTGGYTF,TGTGCCAGCAGCATGAGGACAGGGGGCTACACCTTC
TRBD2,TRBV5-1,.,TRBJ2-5,CASSKRGETQYF,TGCGCCAGCAGCAAGCGGGGGGAGACCCAGTACTTC
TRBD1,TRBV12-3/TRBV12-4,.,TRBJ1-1,CASIRQGNTEAFF,TGTGCCAGCATAAGACAGGGGAACACTGAAGCTTTCTTT